A single sample is the source of the 21 T cell receptor beta chains below, sequenced in a study of T cell responses to AZD1222 COVID-19 vaccine. Measured with immunoSEQ multiplex PCR; TCRdb has only the in-frame clones, and not every one. The table lists under 150,000 clones, roughly 90% of them singletons. Sequencing was performed on peripheral blood, taken 28 days after the second AZD1222 dose. The receptor set was obtained from an adult who received the AZD1222 COVID-19 vaccine.

V is TRBV24-1 and J is TRBJ2-5, with 11 positions matching TRBD2. Germline-derived CDR1 and CDR2 are KGHDR and SFDVKD. This CDR3 spans 17 amino acids. J gave up 5 bases and V 3 bases, and 10 bases lay outside the gene matches. The CDR3 nucleotides read TGTGCCACCAGTGATCTTATAGCGGGAGGGCCGGGCGAGACCCAGTACTTC. Its protein product is CATSDLIAGGPGETQYF.

This clone was seen only once. The chain links TRBV7-3 to TRBJ2-3; D is undetermined. The CDR3 has 14 amino acids. CDR1 SGHTA and CDR2 FQGTGA come from the germline V gene. Deletions cut 5 bases from V and 6 bases from J, with 15 bases between. CDR3 loop: CASSPWASADTQYF. The CDR3 nucleotides read TGTGCCAGCAGCCCATGGGCGAGCGCGGATACGCAGTATTTT.

This rearrangement joins TRBV5-5 to TRBJ1-3; 7 bases map to TRBD1. This CDR3 has 16 amino acids. CDR1 is SGHKS and CDR2 is YYEKEE in the germline V gene (reference sequence). Trimming at V came to 4 bases and at J to 0 bases, leaving 7 bases not matched to a gene. CDR3 amino acids: CASSQGQAVSGNTIYF. For the CDR3, the DNA is TGTGCCAGCAGCCAAGGACAGGCGGTCTCTGGAAACACCATATATTTT.

This clone was recorded only once. This sequence joins TRBV7-8 and TRBJ2-5, with 8 bases matching TRBD1. Germline-derived CDR1 and CDR2 are SGHVS and FQNEAQ. The CDR3 length is 15 residues. V was pared by 6 bases and J by 2 bases, with 8 bases of the junction left unmatched. Written as DNA, the CDR3 is TGTGCCAGCAGATTACGGACAGGGACTCAAGAGACCCAGTACTTC. Protein sequence: CASRLRTGTQETQYF.

The chain couples TRBV18 to TRBJ2-3, with 7 bases aligning to TRBD1. The length of the CDR3 is 15 residues. Germline CDR1 is KGHSH and CDR2 is LQKENI. The ends lost 3 bases at V and 2 bases at J; junction bases unmatched: 5. The CDR3 loop is CASSPMTGITDTQYF. For the CDR3, the DNA is TGTGCCAGCTCACCTATGACAGGGATCACAGATACGCAGTATTTT.

The J gene is TRBJ2-7, the V gene TRBV5-6; unclear D gene. The CDR3 has 12 residues. Germline-derived CDR1 and CDR2 are SGHDT and YYEEEE. The V and J ends lost 0 bases and 7 bases respectively, with 8 bases between them. CDR3 region: CASSLGLGEQYF. CDR3 DNA sequence: TGTGCCAGCAGCTTGGGACTTGGTGAGCAGTACTTC.

This clone appeared once. This chain uses TRBV19 with TRBJ1-6, with D possibly being TRBD1 (6 bases). Deletions cut 2 bases from V and 8 bases from J, with 16 bases between. This CDR3 has 16 amino acids. From germline, CDR1 is LNHDA and CDR2 SQIVND (reference sequence). DNA for the CDR3: TGTGCCAGTAGTATAAATGGCAGGGGAGGTGATTCACCCCTCCACTTT. This translates into CASSINGRGGDSPLHF.

V usage is TRBV4-2 and J usage is TRBJ2-5; no reliable D call. The CDR3 loop spans 15 amino acids. CDR1 is LGHNA and CDR2 is YNFKEQ in the germline V gene. V was clipped by 0 bases and J by 5 bases, with 13 bases between them. The CDR3: CASSQEGGRQETQYF. The CDR3 nucleotides are TGTGCCAGCAGCCAAGAGGGCGGCCGCCAGGAGACCCAGTACTTC.

This sequence joins TRBV6-6 and TRBJ2-5; 9 nucleotides line up with TRBD1. CDR1 MNHNY and CDR2 SVGAGI come from the germline V gene (reference sequence). CDR3 size: 17 residues. With 5 bases clipped from V and 5 bases from J, the junction kept 15 bases outside the gene matches. CDR3 in DNA: TGTGCCAGCAGTCAGACACAGGGGGCGGGCCCCCGGGAGACCCAGTACTTC. Protein sequence: CASSQTQGAGPRETQYF.

The chain couples TRBV30 to TRBJ1-1, with D possibly matching TRBD1 (5 bases). This CDR3 has 13 residues. Trimming took off 5 bases at V and 0 bases at J, with 10 bases between the two ends. Germline loops: CDR1 GTSNPN, CDR2 SVGIG (reference sequence). CDR3 DNA sequence: TGTGCCTGGGTGGGACGGATGAACACTGAAGCTTTCTTT. Translation: CAWVGRMNTEAFF.

This chain links TRBV5-1 with TRBJ2-1; 16 bases map to TRBD2. Germline lookup yields CDR1 SGHRS and CDR2 YFSETQ. V gave up 4 bases and J gave up 9 bases; unmatched junction bases: 7. This CDR3 has 16 residues. The CDR3 DNA reads as TGCGCCAGCAGCCTAGGGACTAGCGGGGGGGCAGGTGAGCAGTTCTTC. This encodes CASSLGTSGGAGEQFF.

CDR3 protein: CASSKGTGFRETQYF. The CDR3 DNA reads TGTGCCAGTAGTAAAGGGACTGGGTTCAGGGAGACCCAGTACTTC. This chain uses TRBV19 with TRBJ2-5; D may be TRBD2 (6 bases). The CDR3 covers 15 residues. Germline values: CDR1 LNHDA, CDR2 SQIVND (reference sequence). V gave up 4 bases and J gave up 5 bases, with 17 bases separating them.

The J gene is TRBJ1-5, the V gene TRBV7-6; perhaps TRBD1 as D (5 bases). Germline CDR1 reads SGHVS; CDR2 reads FNYEAQ. Trimming stripped 5 bases from V and 4 bases from J, with 15 bases between. This CDR3 contains 15 residues. The CDR3 coding sequence is TGTGCCAGCAGCCTAGGGGTCGGGGGTAATCAGCCCCAGCATTTT. This sequence encodes CASSLGVGGNQPQHF.

The chain uses TRBV6-1 and TRBJ2-1, with TRBD2 matching 9 bases. The germline V gene has CDR1 MNHNS and CDR2 SASEGT. This CDR3 spans 16 amino acids. V shed 2 bases, J shed 4 bases, and the junction held 6 bases outside the gene matches. CDR3 sequence: CASSETRLAGYNEQFF. In nucleotides, the CDR3 is TGTGCCAGCAGTGAAACCCGGCTAGCGGGGTACAATGAGCAGTTCTTC.

In DNA form, the CDR3 reads TGTGCCAGCAGTGAAATCTCCTACGGGACAGGAAATCAGCCCCAGCATTTT. Its protein product is CASSEISYGTGNQPQHF. The chain joins TRBV2 to TRBJ1-5; 8 bases are shared with TRBD1. Trimming at V came to 2 bases and at J to 4 bases, leaving 10 bases not matched to a gene. This CDR3 has 17 residues. Germline CDR1 and CDR2: SNHLY and FYNNEI.

The genes are TRBV28 and TRBJ1-3; TRBD1 matches at 9 bases. Losses at the gene ends were 5 bases for V and 5 bases for J; bases not matched to a gene: 7. The germline V gene encodes CDR1 MDHEN and CDR2 SYDVKM. The CDR3 covers 15 residues. The CDR3 nucleotides are TGTGCCAGCAGTCGGGCGGGACAGGGCCGAAACACCATATATTTT. It translates to CASSRAGQGRNTIYF.

Worth noting for this clone: Within the sample, other DNA sequences also encode this same CDR3. The V gene is TRBV3-1 (or the pseudogene TRBV3-2), the J gene TRBJ1-1; D unclear. The CDR3 has 14 residues. CDR1 is LGHDT, CDR2 YNNKEL, per germline (reference sequence). The V gene lost 3 bases and the J gene lost 2 bases, with 10 bases spanning the gap. CDR3 sequence reads: CASSQVKGNTEAFF. The CDR3 DNA reads TGTGCCAGCAGCCAGGTTAAGGGAAACACTGAAGCTTTCTTT.

The genes are TRBV5-1 and TRBJ1-1; maybe TRBD1 (6 bases). Germline V CDR1 and CDR2: SGHRS, YFSETQ. V lost 0 bases to trimming and J lost 4 bases, with 13 bases between them. CDR3 length equals 15 residues. CDR3 amino acids: CASSLGQVKSTEAFF. The CDR3 DNA follows: TGCGCCAGCAGCTTGGGACAGGTGAAGAGCACTGAAGCTTTCTTT.

This clone was found a few times. The gene calls are TRBV5-1 and TRBJ2-2, with 10 bases lining up with TRBD2. Germline V gene data show CDR1 as SGHRS and CDR2 as YFSETQ. The length of the CDR3 is 16 residues. Unmatched junction bases numbered 11, after V lost 5 bases and J lost 7 bases. The CDR3 DNA is TGCGCCAGCAGACCCCGAGCGGGGGGGCTGGTCGGGGAGCTGTTTTTT. Translating gives CASRPRAGGLVGELFF. The full variable domain, with the rest looked up from reference TRBV5-1 and TRBJ2-2, is KAGVTQTPRYLIKTRGQQVTLSCSPISGHRSVSWYQQTPGQGLQFLFEYFSETQRNKGNFPGRFSGRQFSNSRSEMNVSTLELGDSALYLCASRPRAGGLVGELFFGEGSRLTVL.

V usage is TRBV30 and J usage is TRBJ1-2, with D perhaps matching TRBD1 (5 bases). CDR3 length: 13 residues. V was shortened by 2 bases and J by 5 bases, with 12 bases between the two germline ends. Germline-derived CDR1 and CDR2 are GTSNPN and SVGIG (reference sequence). CDR3 sequence (DNA): TGTGCCTGGAGTCGAGACAGACCGTATGGCTACACCTTC. As protein: CAWSRDRPYGYTF. The full variable domain, rest sourced from reference TRBV30 and TRBJ1-2, is SQTIHQWPATLVQPVGSPLSLECTVEGTSNPNLYWYRQAAGRGLQLLFYSVGIGQISSEVPQNLSASRPQDRQFILSSKKLLLSDSGFYLCAWSRDRPYGYTFGSGTRLTVV.

The chain employs TRBV15 and TRBJ1-4; no definite D call. Trimming removed 0 bases from V and 5 bases from J, with 16 bases in between. CDR1 is LNHNV, CDR2 YYDKDF, per germline (reference sequence). The CDR3 totals 17 residues. The CDR3 DNA reads TGTGCCACCAGCAGAGATCCGTGGGGAGGGTTAAATGAAAAACTGTTTTTT. It encodes CATSRDPWGGLNEKLFF.